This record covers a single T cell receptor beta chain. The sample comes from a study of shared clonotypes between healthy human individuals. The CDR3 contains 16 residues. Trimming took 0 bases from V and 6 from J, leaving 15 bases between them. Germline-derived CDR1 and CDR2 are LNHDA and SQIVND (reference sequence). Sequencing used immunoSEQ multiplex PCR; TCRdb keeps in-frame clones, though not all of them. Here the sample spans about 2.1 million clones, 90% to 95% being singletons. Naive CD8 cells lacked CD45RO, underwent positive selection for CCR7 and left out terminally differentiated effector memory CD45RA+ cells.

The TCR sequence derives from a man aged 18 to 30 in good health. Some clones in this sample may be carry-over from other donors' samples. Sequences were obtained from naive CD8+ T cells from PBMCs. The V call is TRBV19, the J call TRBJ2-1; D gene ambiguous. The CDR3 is CASSIEGRLTANEQFF. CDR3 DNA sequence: TGTGCCAGTAGTATAGAGGGTAGGTTGACTGCCAATGAGCAGTTCTTC.